One sample yielded the 5 T cell receptor beta chains listed below, sequenced in a study of blood T cell repertoires in COVID-19. Produced via immunoSEQ multiplex PCR; TCRdb's table is partial and in-frame only. The repertoire includes about 280,000 clones, approximately 91% of them detected once, and over 8% sits in the top ten. Sequenced: peripheral blood. The receptors were gathered from a man aged 18 to 29 with active or convalescent COVID-19.

This chain joins TRBV9 and TRBJ2-7, with a weak D call TRBD2 (5 bases). The germline CDR1 and CDR2 sequences are SGDLS and YYNGEE. The V gene lost 4 bases and the J gene lost 0 bases, with 11 bases spanning the gap. The CDR3 consists of 14 residues. CDR3 region: CASSPPGSSYEQYF. DNA for the CDR3: TGTGCCAGCAGCCCCCCGGGGTCCTCCTACGAGCAGTACTTC.

The chain is built from TRBV28 and TRBJ1-5; D might be TRBD1 (6 bases). Germline CDR1 reads MDHEN; CDR2 reads SYDVKM. Trimming took 4 bases from V and 5 from J, leaving 15 bases between them. This CDR3 spans 15 amino acids. The CDR3 nucleotides are TGTGCCAGCAGTTCCTCCCGGCGGGGGCATCAGCCCCAGCATTTT. It codes for CASSSSRRGHQPQHF.

J is TRBJ2-7 and V is TRBV5-6; D is undetermined. The germline gives CDR1 SGHDT, CDR2 YYEEEE. The ends were cut back, 4 bases at V and 0 bases at J, with 8 bases in the middle. The CDR3 loop spans 13 amino acids. The CDR3 spells CASSTTFSYEQYF. Here the CDR3 DNA reads TGTGCCAGCAGCACGACTTTCTCCTACGAGCAGTACTTC.

The chain is built from TRBV5-6 and TRBJ1-3; D uncertain. In germline, CDR1 is SGHDT, CDR2 YYEEEE. V was trimmed by 3 bases and J by 8 bases, leaving 9 bases between them. This CDR3 region has 12 residues. The CDR3 protein is CASSSVLDTIYF. CDR3 nucleotide sequence: TGTGCCAGCAGCTCGGTGTTGGACACCATATATTTT.

The J gene is TRBJ2-7, the V gene TRBV15; 7 nucleotides match TRBD1. Germline-derived CDR1 and CDR2 are LNHNV and YYDKDF (reference sequence). V gave up 9 bases and J gave up 0 bases; unmatched junction bases: 2. This CDR3 comprises 12 residues. CDR3 bases: TGTGCCACGGGGGACAGCTCCTACGAGCAGTACTTC. Its translation is CATGDSSYEQYF.